Below are 14 T cell receptor beta chains sequenced from a single sample in a study of vaccination and CD4 T cells after COVID-19. Antigen specificity for these receptors is unknown. With the Oncomine TCR Beta short-read assay, DNA from cultured CD4+ T cells was sequenced. TCRdb reprocessed the PCR reads with MiXCR, giving one entry per CDR3 protein. The sample comprises approximately 25,000 distinct CDR3 sequences, about 56% of which are singletons, and 7.8% rests with the top ten. This sample's treatment: roughly 10-day PBMC culture with coronavirus spike peptide pools or control peptides (ViraFEST assay). The source material was CD4+ T cells from blood, cultured in vitro. The source is a human donor who had recovered from COVID-19.

This chain uses TRBV6-5 with TRBJ2-2, with D perhaps matching TRBD1 (6 bases). Per germline, CDR1 MNHEY and CDR2 SVGAGI. Trimming removed 4 bases at V and 4 bases at J, with 16 bases between. The CDR3 is made up of 16 amino acids. CDR3 loop: CASSSAGGWSTGELFF. The CDR3 nucleotides are TGTGCCAGCAGTTCTGCTGGGGGCTGGTCCACCGGGGAGCTGTTTTTT.

The chain is built from TRBV7-9 and TRBJ2-5; D gene uncertain. The CDR3 is 11 residues long. Germline assignment: CDR1 SEHNR and CDR2 FQNEAQ (reference sequence). The V end was cut by 7 bases, the J end by 2 bases, with 5 bases between. CDR3 loop: CASTVQETQYF. DNA of the CDR3: TGTGCCAGCACGGTGCAAGAGACCCAGTACTTC.

V gene TRBV24-1 combines with J gene TRBJ2-7; the match to TRBD1 covers 9 bases. CDR1 KGHDR and CDR2 SFDVKD come from the germline V gene. This CDR3 region has 19 residues. The V gene end was trimmed by 0 bases and the J gene end by 3 bases; junction bases not matched to a gene: 14. CDR3 DNA: TGTGCCACCAGTGATTTGAACAGGGGGCTGATTTTAGCGGACTACGAGCAGTACTTC. Its protein product is CATSDLNRGLILADYEQYF.

This rearrangement joins TRBV20-1 to TRBJ1-5; D remains ambiguous. This CDR3 comprises 13 residues. V lost 2 bases, J lost 1 base, and 6 bases lay in between. Per germline, CDR1 DFQATT and CDR2 SNEGSKA (reference sequence). For the CDR3, the DNA is TGCAGTGCTAGACAGACCAGCAATCAGCCCCAGCATTTT. Amino acids: CSARQTSNQPQHF.

The chain links TRBV27 to TRBJ1-4; TRBD1 is a possible D gene (5 bases). The CDR3 spans 14 residues. Trimming cost V 6 bases and J 2 bases, with 10 bases left between them. The germline CDR1 and CDR2 sequences are MNHEY and SMNVEV (reference sequence). CDR3 in DNA: TGTGCCAGCAGACCAGGGAACACTAATGAAAAACTGTTTTTT. Residues: CASRPGNTNEKLFF.

The rearrangement joins TRBV20-1 to TRBJ2-5; possible D gene TRBD2, 6 bases. V was trimmed by 6 bases and J by 5 bases, leaving 10 bases between them. Germline lookup yields CDR1 DFQATT and CDR2 SNEGSKA (reference sequence). The CDR3 covers 11 residues. The CDR3 protein is CSAEEGETQYF. The CDR3 DNA sequence: TGCAGTGCGGAGGAGGGGGAGACCCAGTACTTC.

This clonotype was seen a handful of times. The rearrangement joins TRBV28 to TRBJ1-1, with D unresolved. V lost 2 bases and J lost 5, with 15 bases in between. This CDR3 contains 15 residues. Germline V lookup: CDR1 MDHEN, CDR2 SYDVKM. Here the CDR3 reads CASSLRVQARTEAFF. In DNA form, the CDR3 reads TGTGCCAGCAGTTTAAGGGTCCAGGCACGAACTGAAGCTTTCTTT.

This clonotype was recorded once. The chain combines TRBV15 with TRBJ2-2, with D perhaps matching TRBD2 (6 bases). Germline values: CDR1 LNHNV, CDR2 YYDKDF (reference sequence). The CDR3 extends over 15 amino acids. V shed 5 bases and J shed 1 base, with 11 bases lying between them. CDR3 DNA: TGTGCCACCAGCTTCGGGACTGTGAACACCGGGGAGCTGTTTTTT. Translated, it gives CATSFGTVNTGELFF.

J is TRBJ1-1 and V is TRBV10-2; a weak D match, TRBD1 (5 bases). The germline V gene has CDR1 WSHSY and CDR2 SAAADI. This CDR3 region has 15 residues. V dropped 2 bases and J dropped 6 bases, with 16 bases sitting between them. Here the CDR3 reads CASSEGGTGRPEAFF. CDR3 bases: TGCGCCAGCAGTGAGGGGGGGACGGGAAGGCCTGAAGCTTTCTTT.

This sequence joins TRBV6-5 and TRBJ1-2; 9 nucleotides match TRBD1. The junction had 8 bases not matched to a gene; V was cut back by 4 bases and J by 8 bases. The CDR3 consists of 14 residues. The V gene's germline CDR1 is MNHEY and CDR2 SVGAGI. CDR3 protein: CASSFGTGTEGYTF. The CDR3 nucleotides are TGTGCCAGCAGTTTCGGGACAGGGACAGAGGGCTACACCTTC.

This rearrangement joins TRBV20-1 to TRBJ1-3, with D possibly matching TRBD1 (5 bases). Germline loops: CDR1 DFQATT, CDR2 SNEGSKA (reference sequence). CDR3 length: 15 amino acids. V was cut by 5 bases and J by 5 bases, with 19 bases left in between. CDR3 in DNA: TGCAGTGCTTCCGGGGACCTCGGCTCCCGAAACACCATATATTTT. Translated: CSASGDLGSRNTIYF.

CDR3 nucleotide sequence: TGTGCCACCAGCACCTCCGGGGTCTACGAGCAGTACTTC. This encodes CATSTSGVYEQYF. V gene TRBV15 combines with J gene TRBJ2-7; D possibly corresponds to TRBD2 (5 bases). This CDR3 is 13 amino acids long. The germline V and J ends were trimmed by 4 bases and 3 bases, with 10 bases remaining between them. Germline CDR1 reads LNHNV; CDR2 reads YYDKDF (reference sequence).

In its sample, this clonotype was seen a few times. The V and J genes are TRBV7-9 and TRBJ1-3, with D maybe TRBD1 (5 bases). The V end lost 4 bases, the J end lost 1 base, and 14 bases lay between the germline ends. Per the germline V gene, CDR1 is SEHNR and CDR2 is FQNEAQ (reference sequence). The CDR3 sequence is 16 residues long. The CDR3 is CASSSTLGQSGNTIYF. The CDR3 DNA reads as TGTGCCAGCAGCTCCACCCTGGGGCAGTCTGGAAACACCATATATTTT.

The chain couples TRBV7-2 to TRBJ1-1; TRBD1 matches 8 bases. Germline V lookup: CDR1 SGHTA, CDR2 FQGNSA. The V and J ends lost 3 bases and 6 bases, in that order; junction bases with no gene match: 3. The CDR3 spans 13 residues. The CDR3 spells CASSLDRVAEAFF. The CDR3 bases are TGTGCCAGCAGCTTGGACAGGGTCGCTGAAGCTTTCTTT.